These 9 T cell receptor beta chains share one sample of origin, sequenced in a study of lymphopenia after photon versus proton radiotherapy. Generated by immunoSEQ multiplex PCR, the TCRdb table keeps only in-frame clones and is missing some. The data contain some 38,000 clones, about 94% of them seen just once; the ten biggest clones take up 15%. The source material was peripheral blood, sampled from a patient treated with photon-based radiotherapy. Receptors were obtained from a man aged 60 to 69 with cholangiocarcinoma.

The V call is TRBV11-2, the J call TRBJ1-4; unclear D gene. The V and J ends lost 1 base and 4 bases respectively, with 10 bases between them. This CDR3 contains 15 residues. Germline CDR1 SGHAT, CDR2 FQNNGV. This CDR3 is CASSLGTFVNEKLFF. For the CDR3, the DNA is TGTGCCAGCAGCTTAGGGACCTTTGTTAATGAAAAACTGTTTTTT.

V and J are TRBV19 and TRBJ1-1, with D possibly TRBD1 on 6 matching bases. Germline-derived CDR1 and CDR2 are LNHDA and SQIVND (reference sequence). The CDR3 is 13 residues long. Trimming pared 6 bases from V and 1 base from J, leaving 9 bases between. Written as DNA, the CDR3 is TGTGCCAGTAGCCCGACAGGGAACACTGAAGCTTTCTTT. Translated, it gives CASSPTGNTEAFF. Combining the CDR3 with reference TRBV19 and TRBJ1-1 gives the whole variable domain DGGITQSPKYLFRKEGQNVTLSCEQNLNHDAMYWYRQDPGQGLRLIYYSQIVNDFQKGDIAEGYSVSREKKESFPLTVTSAQKNPTAFYLCASSPTGNTEAFFGQGTRLTVV.

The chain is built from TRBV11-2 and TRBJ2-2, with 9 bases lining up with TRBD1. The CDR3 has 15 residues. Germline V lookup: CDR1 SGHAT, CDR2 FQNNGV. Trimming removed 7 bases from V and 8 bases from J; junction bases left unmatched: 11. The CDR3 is CASTPGGTGNGELFF. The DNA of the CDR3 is TGTGCCAGCACCCCTGGCGGGACAGGGAATGGGGAGCTGTTTTTT.

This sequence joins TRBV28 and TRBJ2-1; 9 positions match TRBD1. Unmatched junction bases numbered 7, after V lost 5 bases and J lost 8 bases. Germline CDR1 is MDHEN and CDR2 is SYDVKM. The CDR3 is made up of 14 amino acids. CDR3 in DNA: TGTGCCAGCAGTCGAACCACAGGGGGCGATGAGCAGTTCTTC. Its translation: CASSRTTGGDEQFF.

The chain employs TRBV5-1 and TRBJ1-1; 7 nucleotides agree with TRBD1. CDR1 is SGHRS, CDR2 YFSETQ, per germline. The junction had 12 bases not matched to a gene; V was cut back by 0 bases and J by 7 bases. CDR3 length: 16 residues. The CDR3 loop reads CASSLASTRTGFEAFF. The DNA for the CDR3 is TGCGCCAGCAGCTTGGCCAGTACAAGGACAGGCTTTGAAGCTTTCTTT.

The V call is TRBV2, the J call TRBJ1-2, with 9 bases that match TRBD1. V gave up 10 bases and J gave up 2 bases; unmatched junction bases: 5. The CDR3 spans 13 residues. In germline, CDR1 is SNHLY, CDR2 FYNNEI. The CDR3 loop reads CANTGGGNYGYTF. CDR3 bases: TGTGCCAATACAGGGGGCGGAAACTATGGCTACACCTTC.

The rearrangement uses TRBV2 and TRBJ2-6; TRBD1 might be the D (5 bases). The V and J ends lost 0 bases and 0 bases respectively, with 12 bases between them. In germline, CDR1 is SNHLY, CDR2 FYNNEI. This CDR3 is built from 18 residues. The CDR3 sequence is CASSEAAGHNSGANVLTF. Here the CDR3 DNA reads TGTGCCAGCAGTGAAGCGGCCGGACACAACTCTGGGGCCAACGTCCTGACTTTC.

The CDR3 DNA sequence: TGTGCCAGCAGCTTTCAGGGGTTCTACGAGCAGTACTTC. This codes for CASSFQGFYEQYF. The chain carries TRBV11-3 and TRBJ2-7; possible D gene TRBD1, 6 bases. This CDR3 region has 13 residues. The V gene lost 3 bases and the J gene lost 3 bases, with 9 bases spanning the gap. CDR1 and CDR2 (germline): SGHNT, YENEEA.

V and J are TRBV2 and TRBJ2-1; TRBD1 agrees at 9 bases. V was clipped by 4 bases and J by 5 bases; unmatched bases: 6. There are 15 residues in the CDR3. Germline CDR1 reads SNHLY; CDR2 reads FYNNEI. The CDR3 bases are TGTGCCAGCAGTGTTATGAGGACAGGGGACAATGAGCAGTTCTTC. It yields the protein CASSVMRTGDNEQFF.